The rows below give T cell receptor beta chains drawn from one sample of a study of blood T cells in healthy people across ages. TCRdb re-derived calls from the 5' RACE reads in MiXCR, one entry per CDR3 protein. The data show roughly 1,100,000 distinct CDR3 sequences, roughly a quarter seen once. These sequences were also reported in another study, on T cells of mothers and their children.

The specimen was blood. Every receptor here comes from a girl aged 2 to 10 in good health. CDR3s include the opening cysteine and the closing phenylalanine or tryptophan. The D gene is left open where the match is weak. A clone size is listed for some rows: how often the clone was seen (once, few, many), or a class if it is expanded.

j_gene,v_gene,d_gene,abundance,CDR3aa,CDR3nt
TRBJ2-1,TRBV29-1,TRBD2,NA,CSVLTSGFPEDSYNEQFF,TGCAGCGTCTTGACTAGCGGGTTCCCAGAGGATTCCTACAATGAGCAGTTCTTC
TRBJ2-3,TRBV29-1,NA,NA,CSVDAGPSTDTQYF,TGCAGCGTTGACGCCGGACCTAGCACAGATACGCAGTATTTT
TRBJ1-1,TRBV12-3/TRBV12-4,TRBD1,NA,CASSPTGDTEAFF,TGTGCCAGCAGTCCGACAGGGGACACTGAAGCTTTCTTT
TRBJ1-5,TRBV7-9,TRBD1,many,CASSQGANQPQHF,TGTGCCAGCAGCCAGGGGGCCAATCAGCCCCAGCATTTT
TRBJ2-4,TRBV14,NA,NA,CASSLSGLGIQYF,TGTGCCAGCAGCCTTTCGGGACTGGGGATTCAGTACTTC
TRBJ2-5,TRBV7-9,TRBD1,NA,CASSSLDRGQETQYF,TGTGCCAGCAGCTCCCTTGACAGGGGCCAAGAGACCCAGTACTTC
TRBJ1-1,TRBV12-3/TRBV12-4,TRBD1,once,CASSPTGGQTEAFF,TGTGCCAGCAGCCCCACAGGGGGTCAGACTGAAGCTTTCTTT
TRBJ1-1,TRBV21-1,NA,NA,CASSKEGNTEAFF,TGTGCCAGCAGCAAGGAGGGTAACACTGAAGCTTTCTTT
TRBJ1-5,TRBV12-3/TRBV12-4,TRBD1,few,CASAYSGTGGQPQHF,TGTGCCAGCGCCTATTCAGGGACAGGGGGACAGCCCCAGCATTTT
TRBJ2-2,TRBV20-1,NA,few,CSASLVSGTGELFF,TGCAGTGCTAGTTTAGTATCAGGCACCGGGGAGCTGTTTTTT
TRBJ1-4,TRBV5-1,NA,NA,CASSLVDRKGEKLLF,TGCGCCAGCAGCTTGGTCGACAGAAAGGGGGAAAAACTGCTTTTT
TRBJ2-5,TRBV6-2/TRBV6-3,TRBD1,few,CASSWTGSVQETQYF,TGTGCCAGCAGTTGGACAGGGTCCGTGCAAGAGACCCAGTACTTC
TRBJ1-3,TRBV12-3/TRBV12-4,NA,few,CASSWTAGGNTIYF,TGTGCCAGCAGTTGGACAGCGGGGGGTAACACCATATATTTT
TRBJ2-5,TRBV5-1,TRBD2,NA,CASSPSDGGEETQYF,TGCGCCAGCAGCCCCTCGGACGGGGGGGAAGAGACCCAGTACTTC
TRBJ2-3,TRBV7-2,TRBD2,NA,CASSILAGGPLTDTQYF,TGTGCCAGCAGCATACTAGCGGGGGGTCCCCTCACAGATACGCAGTATTTT
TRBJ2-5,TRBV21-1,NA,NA,CASSPRRRGPETQYF,TGTGCCAGCAGCCCCCGGCGGAGGGGTCCGGAGACCCAGTACTTC
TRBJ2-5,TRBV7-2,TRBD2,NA,CASSTSGRAYF,TGTGCCAGCAGTACTAGCGGGAGGGCGTACTTC
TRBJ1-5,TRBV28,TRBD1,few,CASSFPTGGASGNQPQHF,TGTGCCAGCAGTTTTCCTACAGGGGGCGCGAGTGGCAATCAGCCCCAGCATTTT
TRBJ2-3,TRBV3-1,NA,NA,CASSPLRAWRRGSTDTQYF,TGTGCCAGCAGCCCCCTTCGGGCTTGGAGGCGGGGTAGCACAGATACGCAGTATTTT
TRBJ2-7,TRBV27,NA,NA,CASPGRNPVYF,TGTGCCAGCCCCGGTCGGAACCCCGTGTACTTC
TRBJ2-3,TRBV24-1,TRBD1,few,CATSDANRGKRTDTQYF,TGTGCCACCAGTGATGCAAACAGGGGAAAAAGGACAGATACGCAGTATTTT
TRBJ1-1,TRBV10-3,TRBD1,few,CAVRGQNTEAFF,TGTGCCGTCAGGGGGCAGAACACTGAAGCTTTCTTT
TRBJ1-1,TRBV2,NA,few,CASSEGRNAEAFF,TGTGCCAGCAGTGAGGGAAGGAACGCTGAAGCTTTCTTT
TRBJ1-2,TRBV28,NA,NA,CASSISQNGYTF,TGTGCCAGCAGTATCAGTCAGAATGGCTACACCTTC
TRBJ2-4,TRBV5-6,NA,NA,CASSLLGDDIQYF,TGTGCCAGCAGCCTCCTTGGGGATGACATTCAGTACTTC
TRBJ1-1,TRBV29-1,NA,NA,CSVVIGGFQTEAFF,TGCAGCGTTGTCATTGGAGGGTTCCAAACTGAAGCTTTCTTT
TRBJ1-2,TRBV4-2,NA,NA,CASSQEMPSPYGYTF,TGTGCCAGCAGCCAAGAAATGCCCAGTCCTTATGGCTACACCTTC
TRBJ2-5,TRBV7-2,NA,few,CASSLAPSKGETQYF,TGTGCCAGCAGCTTAGCCCCTAGCAAAGGAGAGACCCAGTACTTC
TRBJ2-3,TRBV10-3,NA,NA,CAIRGGGDTQYF,TGTGCCATCCGGGGCGGTGGAGATACGCAGTATTTT
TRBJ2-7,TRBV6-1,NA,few,CASSEGGPSYEQYF,TGTGCCAGCAGCGAGGGCGGACCCTCCTACGAGCAGTACTTC
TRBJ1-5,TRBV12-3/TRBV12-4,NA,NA,CASSVGGASNQPQHF,TGTGCCAGCAGTGTAGGGGGGGCTAGCAATCAGCCCCAGCATTTT
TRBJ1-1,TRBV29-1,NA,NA,CSVGHANTEAFF,TGCAGCGTCGGACACGCTAACACTGAAGCTTTCTTT